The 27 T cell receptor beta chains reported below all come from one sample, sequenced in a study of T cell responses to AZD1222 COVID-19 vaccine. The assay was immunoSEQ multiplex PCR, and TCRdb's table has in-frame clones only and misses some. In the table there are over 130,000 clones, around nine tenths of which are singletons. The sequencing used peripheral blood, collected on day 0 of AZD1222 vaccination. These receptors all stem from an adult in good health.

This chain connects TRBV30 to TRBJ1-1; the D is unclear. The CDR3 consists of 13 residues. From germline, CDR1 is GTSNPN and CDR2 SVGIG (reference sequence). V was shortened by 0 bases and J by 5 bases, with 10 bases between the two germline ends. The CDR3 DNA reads TGTGCCTGGAGTGTAAGGAGGCGGACTGAAGCTTTCTTT. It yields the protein CAWSVRRRTEAFF. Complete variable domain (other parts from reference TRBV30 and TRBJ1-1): SQTIHQWPATLVQPVGSPLSLECTVEGTSNPNLYWYRQAAGRGLQLLFYSVGIGQISSEVPQNLSASRPQDRQFILSSKKLLLSDSGFYLCAWSVRRRTEAFFGQGTRLTVV.

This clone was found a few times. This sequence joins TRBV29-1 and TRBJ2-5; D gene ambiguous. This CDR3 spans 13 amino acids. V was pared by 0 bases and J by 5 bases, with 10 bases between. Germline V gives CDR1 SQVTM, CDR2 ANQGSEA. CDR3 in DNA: TGCAGCGTTGAAGATTGGGCAGAGGAGACCCAGTACTTC. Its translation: CSVEDWAEETQYF.

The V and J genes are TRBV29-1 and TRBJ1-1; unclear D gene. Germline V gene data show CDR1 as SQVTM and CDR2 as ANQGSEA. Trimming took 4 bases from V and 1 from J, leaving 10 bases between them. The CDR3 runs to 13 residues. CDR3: CSVGGRSNTEAFF. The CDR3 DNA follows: TGCAGCGTTGGAGGCAGGTCGAACACTGAAGCTTTCTTT.

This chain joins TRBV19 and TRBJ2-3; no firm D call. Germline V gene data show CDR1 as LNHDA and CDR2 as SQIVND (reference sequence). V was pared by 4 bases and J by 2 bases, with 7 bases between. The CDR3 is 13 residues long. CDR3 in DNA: TGTGCCAGTAGTACCCTGGACACAGATACGCAGTATTTT. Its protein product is CASSTLDTDTQYF. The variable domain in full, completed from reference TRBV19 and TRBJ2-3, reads DGGITQSPKYLFRKEGQNVTLSCEQNLNHDAMYWYRQDPGQGLRLIYYSQIVNDFQKGDIAEGYSVSREKKESFPLTVTSAQKNPTAFYLCASSTLDTDTQYFGPGTRLTVL.

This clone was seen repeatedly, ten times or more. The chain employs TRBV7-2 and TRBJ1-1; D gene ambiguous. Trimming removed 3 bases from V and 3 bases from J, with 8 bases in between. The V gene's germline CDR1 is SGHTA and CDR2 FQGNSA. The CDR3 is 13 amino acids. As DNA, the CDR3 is TGTGCCAGCAGCTTTCACTCAGACACTGAAGCTTTCTTT. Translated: CASSFHSDTEAFF.

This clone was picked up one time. Here the CDR3 DNA reads TGTGCCAGCAGCCCCCGGAGGATTAGCGCTACCTACGAGCAGTACTTC. Translated, it gives CASSPRRISATYEQYF. J is TRBJ2-7 and V is TRBV7-8; perhaps TRBD2 as D (5 bases). The germline V gene encodes CDR1 SGHVS and CDR2 FQNEAQ. CDR3 length: 16 residues. Trimming pared 5 bases from V and 2 bases from J, leaving 19 bases between.

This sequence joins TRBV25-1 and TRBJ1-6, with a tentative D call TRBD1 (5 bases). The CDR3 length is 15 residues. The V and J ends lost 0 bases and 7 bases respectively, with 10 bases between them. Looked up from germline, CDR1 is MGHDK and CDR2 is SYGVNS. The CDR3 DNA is TGTGCCAGCAGTGAATACGAGACAGCGAATTCACCCCTCCACTTT. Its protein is CASSEYETANSPLHF.

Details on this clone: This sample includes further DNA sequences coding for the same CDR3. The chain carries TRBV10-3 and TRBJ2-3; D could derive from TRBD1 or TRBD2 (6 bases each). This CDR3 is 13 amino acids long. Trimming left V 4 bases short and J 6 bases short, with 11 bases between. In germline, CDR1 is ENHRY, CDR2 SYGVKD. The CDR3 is CAISVPGADTQYF. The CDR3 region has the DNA TGTGCCATCAGTGTCCCGGGGGCCGATACGCAGTATTTT.

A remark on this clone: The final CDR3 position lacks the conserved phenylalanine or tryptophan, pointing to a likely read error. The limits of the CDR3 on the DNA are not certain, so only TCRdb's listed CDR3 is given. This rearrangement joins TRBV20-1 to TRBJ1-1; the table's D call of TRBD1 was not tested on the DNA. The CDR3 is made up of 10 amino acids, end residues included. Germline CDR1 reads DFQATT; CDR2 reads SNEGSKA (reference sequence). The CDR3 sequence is CSARPSTDSM.

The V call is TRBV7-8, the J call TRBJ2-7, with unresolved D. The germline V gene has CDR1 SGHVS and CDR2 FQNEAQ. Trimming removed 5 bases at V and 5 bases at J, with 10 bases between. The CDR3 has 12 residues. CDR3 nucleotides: TGTGCCAGCAGCCTTGACCTGGACGAGCAGTACTTC. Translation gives CASSLDLDEQYF.

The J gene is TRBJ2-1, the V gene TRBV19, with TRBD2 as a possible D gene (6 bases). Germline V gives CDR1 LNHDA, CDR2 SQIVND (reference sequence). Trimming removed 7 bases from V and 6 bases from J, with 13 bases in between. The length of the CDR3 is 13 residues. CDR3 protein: CASNTGRLNEQFF. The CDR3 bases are TGTGCCAGTAACACGGGGAGGCTCAATGAGCAGTTCTTC.

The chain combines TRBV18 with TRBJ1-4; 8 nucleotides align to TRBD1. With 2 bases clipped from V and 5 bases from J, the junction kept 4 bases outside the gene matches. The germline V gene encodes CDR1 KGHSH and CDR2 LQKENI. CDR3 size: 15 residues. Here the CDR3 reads CASSPADRENEKLFF. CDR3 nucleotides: TGTGCCAGCTCACCAGCGGACAGGGAAAATGAAAAACTGTTTTTT.

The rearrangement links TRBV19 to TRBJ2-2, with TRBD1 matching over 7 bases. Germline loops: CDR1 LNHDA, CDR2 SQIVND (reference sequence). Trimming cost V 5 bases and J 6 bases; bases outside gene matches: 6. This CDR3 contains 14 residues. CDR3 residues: CASSWGQISGELFF. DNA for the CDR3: TGTGCCAGTAGTTGGGGACAGATCTCCGGGGAGCTGTTTTTT.

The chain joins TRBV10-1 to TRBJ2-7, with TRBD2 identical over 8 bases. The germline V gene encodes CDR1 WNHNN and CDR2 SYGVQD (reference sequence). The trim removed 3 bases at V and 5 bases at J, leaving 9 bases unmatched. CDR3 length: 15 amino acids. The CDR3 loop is CASSEGTGGPNEQYF. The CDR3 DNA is TGCGCCAGCAGTGAAGGGACGGGAGGGCCTAACGAGCAGTACTTC.

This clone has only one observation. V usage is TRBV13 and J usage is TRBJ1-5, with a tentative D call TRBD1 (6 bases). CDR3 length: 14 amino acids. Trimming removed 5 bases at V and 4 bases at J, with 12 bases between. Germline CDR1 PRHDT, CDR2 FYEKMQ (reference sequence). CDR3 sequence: CASSPDRFNQPQHF. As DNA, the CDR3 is TGTGCCAGCAGCCCAGACAGGTTTAATCAGCCCCAGCATTTT.

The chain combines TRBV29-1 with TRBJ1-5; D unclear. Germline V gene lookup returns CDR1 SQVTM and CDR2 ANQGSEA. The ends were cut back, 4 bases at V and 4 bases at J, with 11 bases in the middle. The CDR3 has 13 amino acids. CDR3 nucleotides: TGCAGCGTTGTCGTGGAGGCTAATCAGCCCCAGCATTTT. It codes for CSVVVEANQPQHF.

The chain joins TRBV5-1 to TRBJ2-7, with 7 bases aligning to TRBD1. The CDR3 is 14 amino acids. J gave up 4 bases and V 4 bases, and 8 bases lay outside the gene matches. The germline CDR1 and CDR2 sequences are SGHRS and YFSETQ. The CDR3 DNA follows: TGCGCCAGCAGCCGGACCGGGACAGTTTACGAGCAGTACTTC. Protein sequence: CASSRTGTVYEQYF. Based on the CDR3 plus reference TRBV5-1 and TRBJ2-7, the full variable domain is KAGVTQTPRYLIKTRGQQVTLSCSPISGHRSVSWYQQTPGQGLQFLFEYFSETQRNKGNFPGRFSGRQFSNSRSEMNVSTLELGDSALYLCASSRTGTVYEQYFGPGTRLTVT.

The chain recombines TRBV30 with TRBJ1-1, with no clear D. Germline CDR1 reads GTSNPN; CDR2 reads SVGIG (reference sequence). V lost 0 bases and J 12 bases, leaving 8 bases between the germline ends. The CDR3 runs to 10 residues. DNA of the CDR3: TGTGCCTGGAGTGTGTATCGGACTTTCTTT. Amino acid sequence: CAWSVYRTFF.

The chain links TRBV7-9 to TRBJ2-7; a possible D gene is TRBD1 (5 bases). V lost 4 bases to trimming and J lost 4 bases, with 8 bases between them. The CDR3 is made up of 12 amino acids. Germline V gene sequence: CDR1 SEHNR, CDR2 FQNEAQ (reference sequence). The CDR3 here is CASSSTAYEQYF. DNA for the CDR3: TGTGCCAGCAGCTCGACAGCTTACGAGCAGTACTTC.

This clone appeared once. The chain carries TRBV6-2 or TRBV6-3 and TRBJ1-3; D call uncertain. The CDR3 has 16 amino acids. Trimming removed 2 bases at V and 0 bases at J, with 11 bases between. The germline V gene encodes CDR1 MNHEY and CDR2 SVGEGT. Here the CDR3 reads CASSYDPGSSGNTIYF. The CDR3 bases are TGTGCCAGCAGTTACGATCCCGGGAGCTCTGGAAACACCATATATTTT.

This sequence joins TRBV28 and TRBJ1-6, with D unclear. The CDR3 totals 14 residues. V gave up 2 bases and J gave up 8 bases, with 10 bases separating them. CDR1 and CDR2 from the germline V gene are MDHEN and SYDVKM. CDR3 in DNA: TGTGCCAGCAGTTTAAGCTATCAGGATTCACCCCTCCACTTT. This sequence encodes CASSLSYQDSPLHF.

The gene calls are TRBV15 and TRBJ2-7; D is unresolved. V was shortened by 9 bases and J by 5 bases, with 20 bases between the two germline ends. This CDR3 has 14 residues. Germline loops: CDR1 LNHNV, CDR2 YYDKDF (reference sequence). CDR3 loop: CATSQNAESNEQYF. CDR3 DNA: TGTGCCACTAGTCAGAACGCGGAATCGAACGAGCAGTACTTC. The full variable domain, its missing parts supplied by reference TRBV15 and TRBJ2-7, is DAMVIQNPRYQVTQFGKPVTLSCSQTLNHNVMYWYQQKSSQAPKLLFHYYDKDFNNEADTPDNFQSRRPNTSFCFLDIRSPGLGDTAMYLCATSQNAESNEQYFGPGTRLTVT.

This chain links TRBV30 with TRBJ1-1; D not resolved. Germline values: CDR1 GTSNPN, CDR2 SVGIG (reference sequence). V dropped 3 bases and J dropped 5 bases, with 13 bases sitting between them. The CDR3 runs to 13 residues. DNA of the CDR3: TGTGCCTGGAGAATACTGGTAGGGACTGAAGCTTTCTTT. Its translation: CAWRILVGTEAFF.

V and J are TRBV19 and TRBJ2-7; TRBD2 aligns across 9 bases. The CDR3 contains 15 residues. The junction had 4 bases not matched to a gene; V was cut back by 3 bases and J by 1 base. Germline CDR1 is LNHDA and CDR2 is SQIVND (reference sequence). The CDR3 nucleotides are TGTGCCAGTAGTATTGTAGCGGGAGAGTCCTACGAGCAGTACTTC. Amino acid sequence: CASSIVAGESYEQYF.

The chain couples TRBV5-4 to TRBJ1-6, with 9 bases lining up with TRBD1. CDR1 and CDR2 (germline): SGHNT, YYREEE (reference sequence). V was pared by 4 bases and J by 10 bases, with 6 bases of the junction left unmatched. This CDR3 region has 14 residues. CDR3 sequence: CASSTWDRESPLHF. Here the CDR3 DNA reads TGTGCCAGCAGCACCTGGGACAGGGAGTCACCCCTCCACTTT. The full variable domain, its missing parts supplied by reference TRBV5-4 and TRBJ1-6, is ETGVTQSPTHLIKTRGQQVTLRCSSQSGHNTVSWYQQALGQGPQFIFQYYREEENGRGNFPPRFSGLQFPNYSSELNVNALELDDSALYLCASSTWDRESPLHFGNGTRLTVT.

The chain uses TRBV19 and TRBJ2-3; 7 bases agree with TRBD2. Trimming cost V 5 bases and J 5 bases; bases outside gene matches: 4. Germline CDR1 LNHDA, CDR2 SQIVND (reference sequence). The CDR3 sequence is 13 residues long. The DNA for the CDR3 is TGTGCCAGTAGTGCGGGAGTAGTAGATACGCAGTATTTT. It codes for CASSAGVVDTQYF.

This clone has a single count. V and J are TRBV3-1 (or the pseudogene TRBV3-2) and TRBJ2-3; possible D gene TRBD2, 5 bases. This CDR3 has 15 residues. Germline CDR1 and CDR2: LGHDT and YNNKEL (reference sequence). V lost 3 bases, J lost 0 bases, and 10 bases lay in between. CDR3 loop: CASSQSSDSTDTQYF. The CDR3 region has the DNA TGTGCCAGCAGCCAGAGTAGCGATAGCACAGATACGCAGTATTTT.